The following is a T cell receptor beta chain sequence with its context. The entry originates in a study of control samples from healthy donors and cancer patients. Sequencing used immunoSEQ multiplex PCR; TCRdb keeps in-frame clones, though not all of them. The top ten clones hold 15% to 20% of a sample with some 100,000 clones, roughly 90% of them seen once. What was sequenced was blood. This receptor was taken from a woman in her 50s in good health.

In nucleotides, the CDR3 is TGCGCCAGCAGCTTTGGGTTCTGGGATGGCTACACCTTC. Translating gives CASSFGFWDGYTF. The gene calls are TRBV5-1 and TRBJ1-2, with no clear D. The V end lost 2 bases, the J end lost 6 bases, and 11 bases lay between the germline ends. CDR1 is SGHRS and CDR2 is YFSETQ in the germline V gene. The CDR3 is made up of 13 amino acids.